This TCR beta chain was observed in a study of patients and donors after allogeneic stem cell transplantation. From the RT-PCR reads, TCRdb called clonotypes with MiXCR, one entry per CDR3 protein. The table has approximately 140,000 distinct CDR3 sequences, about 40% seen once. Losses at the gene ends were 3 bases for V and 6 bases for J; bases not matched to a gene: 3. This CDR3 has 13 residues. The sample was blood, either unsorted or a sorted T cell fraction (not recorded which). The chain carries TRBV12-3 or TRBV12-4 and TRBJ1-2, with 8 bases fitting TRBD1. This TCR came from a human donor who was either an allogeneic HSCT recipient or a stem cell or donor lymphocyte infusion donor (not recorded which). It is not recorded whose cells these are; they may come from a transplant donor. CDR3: CASSLTGAHGYTF. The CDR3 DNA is TGTGCCAGCAGTTTGACAGGGGCGCATGGCTACACCTTC.